The source of this T cell receptor (beta chain) is a study of CD8+CD57+ T cells in acquired aplastic anemia. Study background: An average of 3.2 ug of DNA was obtained from sorted CD4+ and CD8+ cells. Study outcomes and limitations: Patients versus controls showed no significant CD8+ Simpson's diversity difference. Patients and controls were found to share about 31 CD8+ CDR3 sequences.

Trimming stripped 2 bases from V and 4 bases from J, with 11 bases between. The germline CDR1 and CDR2 sequences are SGHTA and FQGNSA. The CDR3 is made up of 14 amino acids. With respect to this clonotype: Its antigen is unidentified.

Sequencing was done on patients that had shown CD8+CD57+ cell expansion by flow cytometry. At blood sampling, none of the patients had yet received therapy. Researchers used genomic DNA as the template to profile TCR beta VDJ and CDR3. TCRdb itself ran the reads through MiXCR, one entry per CDR3 protein. Of about 180,000 distinct CDR3 sequences in the sample, 50% to 65% are singletons; the top ten hold more than 40%. The chain joins TRBV7-2 to TRBJ1-2, with TRBD1 as a possible D gene (5 bases). The material sequenced was sorted CD4+, CD8+, or CD8+CD57+ T cells (not recorded which) from PBMCs. This sequence originates from a human donor with aplastic anemia. CDR3 sequence reads: CASSLRRGPYGYTF. For the CDR3, the DNA is TGTGCCAGCAGCTTACGGAGGGGCCCCTATGGCTACACCTTC.